This entry lists 11 T cell receptor beta chains sequenced from one sample in a study of CD8 T cells in Susac syndrome. Random hexamers were used to reverse transcribe roughly 0.45 to 1 ug of RNA. Each CDR3 protein gets one entry after TCRdb re-called the immunoSEQ multiplex PCR reads with MiXCR. The sample has 95,000 to 150,000 distinct CDR3 sequences, 96% seen once. Sequenced input: CD4+ T cells from PBMCs. The receptors shown here come from a human donor with Susac syndrome.

This chain links TRBV29-1 with TRBJ2-6, with D unresolved. The germline CDR1 and CDR2 sequences are SQVTM and ANQGSEA. The CDR3 covers 14 residues. The ends were cut back, 7 bases at V and 0 bases at J, with 10 bases in the middle. CDR3 loop: CSAFLGSGANVLTF. DNA for the CDR3: TGCAGCGCCTTCTTGGGCTCTGGGGCCAACGTCCTGACTTTC.

This chain connects TRBV20-1 to TRBJ2-5; D may be TRBD2 (5 bases). The CDR3 has 13 amino acids. V lost 4 bases to trimming and J lost 2 bases, with 11 bases between them. Per germline, CDR1 DFQATT and CDR2 SNEGSKA (reference sequence). This CDR3 is CSAIPRRQETQYF. For the CDR3, the DNA is TGCAGTGCTATCCCGCGGAGGCAAGAGACCCAGTACTTC.

The chain's CDR3 is CASSEYLLGANVLTF. The CDR3 DNA reads as TGTGCCAGCAGCGAGTACCTTTTGGGGGCCAACGTCCTGACTTTC. The chain recombines TRBV6-5 with TRBJ2-6; D is unclear. Per the germline V gene, CDR1 is MNHEY and CDR2 is SVGAGI. The ends were cut back, 6 bases at V and 4 bases at J, with 13 bases in the middle. CDR3 length equals 15 residues.

This chain uses TRBV7-2 with TRBJ2-3; the D is unclear. The V gene's germline CDR1 is SGHTA and CDR2 FQGNSA. The CDR3 covers 17 residues. V dropped 8 bases and J dropped 8 bases, with 29 bases sitting between them. Written as DNA, the CDR3 is TGTGCCAGCGCCCGGGTCTCACATGGCGATAGGTCGGGTACGCAGTATTTT. As protein: CASARVSHGDRSGTQYF.

The table lists this clonotype with a few counts. CDR3 region: CASSPTGSGANVLTF. CDR3 in DNA: TGCGCCAGCAGCCCGACAGGGTCTGGGGCCAACGTCCTGACTTTC. V usage is TRBV5-1 and J usage is TRBJ2-6; 7 nucleotides line up with TRBD1. V shed 4 bases, J shed 1 base, and the junction held 2 bases outside the gene matches. The V gene's germline CDR1 is SGHRS and CDR2 YFSETQ. The CDR3 is 15 amino acids.

The chain carries TRBV3-1 and TRBJ1-1; D call uncertain. V was cut by 1 base and J by 1 base, with 1 base left in between. CDR3 size: 12 residues. Germline CDR1 LGHDT, CDR2 YNNKEL (reference sequence). CDR3: CASSQANTEAFF. As DNA, the CDR3 is TGTGCCAGCAGCCAAGCGAACACTGAAGCTTTCTTT.

The chain uses TRBV29-1 and TRBJ2-3; D may be TRBD2 (6 bases). Germline-derived CDR1 and CDR2 are SQVTM and ANQGSEA. The CDR3 length is 15 residues. V was shortened by 6 bases and J by 3 bases, with 19 bases between the two germline ends. In DNA, the CDR3 is TGCAGCGTACTCCCCGTAGGAGGGAGAACAGATACGCAGTATTTT. The encoded protein is CSVLPVGGRTDTQYF.

The V call is TRBV30, the J call TRBJ2-3; 8 nucleotides align to TRBD2. V dropped 8 bases and J dropped 5; count of bases not matched to a gene: 15. Looked up from germline, CDR1 is GTSNPN and CDR2 is SVGIG (reference sequence). CDR3 length: 15 amino acids. CDR3 sequence reads: CALKVLAARGDTQYF. In DNA form, the CDR3 reads TGTGCCCTCAAAGTACTAGCGGCGCGGGGAGATACGCAGTATTTT.

Only one count was recorded for this clonotype. This chain uses TRBV20-1 with TRBJ2-7; D call uncertain. The CDR3 is 12 amino acids. The germline gives CDR1 DFQATT, CDR2 SNEGSKA (reference sequence). V was clipped by 3 bases and J by 5 bases, with 11 bases between them. The DNA of the CDR3 is TGCAGTGCTAGCCCGCGGAACGACGAGCAGTACTTC. It encodes CSASPRNDEQYF.

This chain joins TRBV29-1 and TRBJ1-3; D may be TRBD1 (6 bases). V lost 6 bases and J 6 bases, leaving 12 bases between the germline ends. CDR1 and CDR2 from the germline V gene are SQVTM and ANQGSEA. The CDR3 spans 12 residues. This chain's CDR3 is CSVRTALNTIYF. The DNA of the CDR3 is TGCAGCGTCCGGACAGCCCTAAACACCATATATTTT. Drawing the rest from reference TRBV29-1 and TRBJ1-3, the complete variable domain is SAVISQKPSRDICQRGTSLTIQCQVDSQVTMMFWYRQQPGQSLTLIATANQGSEATYESGFVIDKFPISRPNLTFSTLTVSNMSPEDSSIYLCSVRTALNTIYFGEGSWLTVV.

The rearrangement links TRBV28 to TRBJ2-7; no clear D. Deletions cut 2 bases from V and 3 bases from J, with 8 bases between. Germline CDR1 is MDHEN and CDR2 is SYDVKM. This CDR3 region has 13 residues. The CDR3 reads CASSLPTSYEQYF. The CDR3 nucleotides read TGTGCCAGCAGTTTACCTACCAGCTACGAGCAGTACTTC.